The 23 T cell receptor beta chains below all came from one sample that was sequenced in a study of blood T cell repertoires in COVID-19 (TCRdb year 2020). Libraries were built with the immunoSEQ multiplex PCR assay. TCRdb limited this immuneACCESS table to in-frame rearrangements with V and J called. A share of clones is missing; checked studies link under half to unresolved V genes, and the rest is unexplained. In this sample the table shows about 280,000 clones, about 90% of which occur a single time. The top ten constitute roughly 1.8% of the sample. The sequencing sample was made of PBMCs or T cells enriched from blood (not recorded which). The origin of the receptors is a woman aged 60 to 75 who had recovered from COVID-19.

Only one count was recorded for this clone. This chain uses TRBV19 with TRBJ1-1; D perhaps matches TRBD1 (5 bases). Germline CDR1 is LNHDA and CDR2 is SQIVND (reference sequence). V lost 4 bases and J lost 7, with 10 bases in between. CDR3 length equals 12 residues. CDR3 nucleotide sequence: TGTGCCAGTAGTACGTCCAGGGATGAAGCTTTCTTT. This gives the protein CASSTSRDEAFF.

The V call is TRBV28, the J call TRBJ1-2, with no clear D. This CDR3 comprises 13 residues. CDR1 MDHEN and CDR2 SYDVKM come from the germline V gene. With 4 bases removed from V and 6 bases from J, the gap between germline ends came to 12 bases. The CDR3 DNA follows: TGTGCCAGCAGTTATGTATCCGAGGATGGCTACACCTTC. Encoded protein: CASSYVSEDGYTF.

The V and J genes are TRBV7-8 and TRBJ1-1; D is unclear. Germline values: CDR1 SGHVS, CDR2 FQNEAQ. The CDR3 contains 12 residues. The V and J ends lost 5 bases and 0 bases respectively, with 4 bases between them. CDR3 bases: TGTGCCAGCAGCGCTATGAACACTGAAGCTTTCTTT. It codes for CASSAMNTEAFF.

The chain joins TRBV7-8 to TRBJ1-4; 8 bases agree with TRBD1. Germline V CDR1 and CDR2: SGHVS, FQNEAQ. V lost 11 bases to trimming and J lost 8 bases; unmatched junction nucleotides: 13. This CDR3 has 14 amino acids. The CDR3 region has the DNA TGTGCCTCCTCGGACAGGGCCTATGGGGAAAAACTGTTTTTT. Amino acids: CASSDRAYGEKLFF.

The chain links TRBV5-8 to TRBJ1-1, with unresolved D. CDR1 and CDR2 (germline): SGHTS, YDEGEE. Trimming took 6 bases from V and 5 from J, leaving 14 bases between them. The CDR3 totals 13 residues. The CDR3 is CASIPRAGTEAFF. The CDR3 coding sequence is TGTGCCAGCATCCCCCGGGCGGGGACTGAAGCTTTCTTT.

This rearrangement joins TRBV21-1 to TRBJ2-1; TRBD2 was called by the table and not checked on the DNA. TRBV21-1 is a documented pseudogene. This CDR3 region has 14 residues. CDR3 sequence (DNA): TGTGCCGCTCCTAGCGGAGGAATCGCGGATGAGCAGTTCTTC. Translating it yields CAAPSGGIADEQFF.

This chain joins TRBV2 and TRBJ2-2, with D tentatively TRBD2 (6 bases). The CDR3 is 17 amino acids. CDR1 is SNHLY, CDR2 FYNNEI, per germline. Deletions cut 8 bases from V and 2 bases from J, with 21 bases between. The CDR3 sequence is CASFNVGAGYNTGELFF. The CDR3 DNA reads TGTGCCAGCTTCAACGTCGGCGCGGGATATAACACCGGGGAGCTGTTTTTT.

As to this clone: Other DNA sequences within the sample encode an identical CDR3. The V and J genes are TRBV18 and TRBJ2-7; TRBD1 matches at 10 bases. Germline V CDR1 and CDR2: KGHSH, LQKENI. V lost 6 bases, J lost 4 bases, and 6 bases stayed unmatched. This CDR3 has 14 residues. CDR3 residues: CASSPGTGDYEQYF. The CDR3, as DNA: TGTGCCAGCTCTCCCGGGACAGGGGATTACGAGCAGTACTTC.

The rearrangement uses TRBV29-1 and TRBJ1-1; 7 nucleotides align to TRBD1. Germline V gene sequence: CDR1 SQVTM, CDR2 ANQGSEA. Trimming cost V 7 bases and J 7 bases; bases outside gene matches: 6. The CDR3 is made up of 11 amino acids. Here the CDR3 DNA reads TGCAGCGCCGAAAGACAGGGTGAAGCTTTCTTT. Protein sequence: CSAERQGEAFF.

The chain joins TRBV13 to TRBJ2-1; TRBD1 is a possible D gene (7 bases). V was trimmed by 3 bases and J by 5 bases, leaving 11 bases between them. The CDR3 runs 14 residues. CDR1 is PRHDT, CDR2 FYEKMQ, per germline (reference sequence). The CDR3 nucleotides read TGTGCCAGCAGCTTCGGCAGGGGGGACAATGAGCAGTTCTTC. It is translated as CASSFGRGDNEQFF.

V and J are TRBV3-1 (or the pseudogene TRBV3-2) and TRBJ2-3; D ambiguous. With 6 bases removed from V and 2 bases from J, the gap between germline ends came to 9 bases. This CDR3 is built from 13 residues. Germline values: CDR1 LGHDT, CDR2 YNNKEL (reference sequence). CDR3 loop: CASSRGNTDTQYF. As DNA, the CDR3 is TGTGCCAGCAGTCGCGGAAACACAGATACGCAGTATTTT.

This clone was counted between two and nine times. The chain joins TRBV4-1 to TRBJ2-7; TRBD2 matches at 13 bases. After removal of 1 base from V and 6 bases from J, the junction contained 6 bases not matched to a gene. Germline assignment: CDR1 MGHRA and CDR2 YSYEKL. This CDR3 region has 16 residues. DNA of the CDR3: TGCGCCAGCAGCCAAGGACTAGCGGGAGGAGGAGGCGAGCAGTACTTC. Protein sequence: CASSQGLAGGGGEQYF.

The sample holds one count of this clone. The rearrangement uses TRBV7-2 and TRBJ1-4; 7 nucleotides agree with TRBD1. Germline-derived CDR1 and CDR2 are SGHTA and FQGNSA. CDR3 size: 14 residues. V dropped 5 bases and J dropped 7; count of bases not matched to a gene: 7. As DNA, the CDR3 is TGTGCCAGCAGCCCAAGACAGGGTGTTGAAAAACTGTTTTTT. It translates to CASSPRQGVEKLFF.

The chain uses TRBV6-1 and TRBJ2-7, with D possibly being TRBD2 (5 bases). The CDR3 is made up of 13 amino acids. V lost 2 bases, J lost 2 bases, and 7 bases lay in between. Germline V gives CDR1 MNHNS, CDR2 SASEGT. Here the CDR3 reads CASSEIGTYEQYF. The CDR3 bases are TGTGCCAGCAGTGAAATCGGGACCTACGAGCAGTACTTC.

The chain has TRBV5-1 and TRBJ2-3, with a weak D call TRBD1 (5 bases). The CDR3 loop spans 13 amino acids. Per germline, CDR1 SGHRS and CDR2 YFSETQ. Trimming took 5 bases from V and 2 from J, leaving 9 bases between them. In nucleotides, the CDR3 is TGCGCCAGCAGTACAGGCGTCACAGATACGCAGTATTTT. It is translated as CASSTGVTDTQYF.

The chain links TRBV24-1 to TRBJ2-4, with 8 bases identical to TRBD1. V shed 7 bases and J 5 bases; nucleotides not matched to a gene: 3. This CDR3 is 13 amino acids long. The V gene's germline CDR1 is KGHDR and CDR2 SFDVKD. Here the CDR3 DNA reads TGTGCCACCAGCCAGACAGGGGAAAACATTCAGTACTTC. It yields the protein CATSQTGENIQYF.

The rearrangement uses TRBV6-6 and TRBJ2-3; no firm D call. The ends were cut back, 6 bases at V and 0 bases at J, with 10 bases in the middle. Germline V gene lookup returns CDR1 MNHNY and CDR2 SVGAGI (reference sequence). CDR3 size: 14 residues. The CDR3 nucleotides read TGTGCCAGCAGGTGGCGGTCTAGCACAGATACGCAGTATTTT. Translating gives CASRWRSSTDTQYF.

The chain carries TRBV12-3 or TRBV12-4 and TRBJ1-4; D unresolved. Trimming shortened V by 4 bases and J by 13 bases, and 16 bases separated the two germline ends. This CDR3 comprises 13 residues. CDR3 coding DNA: TGTGCCAGCAGTTCGGCGGCTTCTACCAGACTGTTTTTT. Its translation: CASSSAASTRLFF.

This chain links TRBV2 with TRBJ1-2; the D is unclear. This CDR3 is built from 11 residues. V was clipped by 5 bases and J by 7 bases, with 8 bases between them. In germline, CDR1 is SNHLY, CDR2 FYNNEI. The CDR3 DNA reads as TGTGCCAGCAGTTGGAGGCTTGGCTACACCTTC. Residues: CASSWRLGYTF.

This clone was picked up one time. The chain is built from TRBV7-3 and TRBJ2-7, with TRBD1 identical over 9 bases. V shed 5 bases and J 4 bases; nucleotides not matched to a gene: 6. Germline V CDR1 and CDR2: SGHTA, FQGTGA. The CDR3 consists of 14 residues. The CDR3 here is CASSRGQGHYEQYF. For the CDR3, the DNA is TGTGCCAGCAGCCGAGGACAGGGGCATTACGAGCAGTACTTC.

The chain combines TRBV10-3 with TRBJ2-3, with 8 bases that match TRBD1. CDR3 length: 13 amino acids. Germline lookup yields CDR1 ENHRY and CDR2 SYGVKD. V shed 5 bases, J shed 4 bases, and the junction held 2 bases outside the gene matches. CDR3 nucleotide sequence: TGTGCCATCAGTACACAGGGGGCAGATACGCAGTATTTT. Translating it yields CAISTQGADTQYF.

The chain uses TRBV19 and TRBJ1-5; 10 positions match TRBD1. V gave up 5 bases and J gave up 7 bases; unmatched junction bases: 8. The germline V gene has CDR1 LNHDA and CDR2 SQIVND (reference sequence). The CDR3 extends over 15 amino acids. DNA of the CDR3: TGTGCCAGTAGTGTGACAGGGGGCGCCGGACAGCCCCAGCATTTT. This codes for CASSVTGGAGQPQHF.

The gene calls are TRBV10-1 and TRBJ2-1, with 10 positions matching TRBD1. The CDR3 loop spans 19 amino acids. J gave up 7 bases and V 10 bases, and 25 bases lay outside the gene matches. The germline gives CDR1 WNHNN, CDR2 SYGVQD (reference sequence). The CDR3 coding sequence is TGCGCCACCAAACACCCTACGGGACAGGGGTACGAAGGGAAGAATGAGCAGTTCTTC. Its protein product is CATKHPTGQGYEGKNEQFF.